A selection of T cell receptor beta chains follows, all from one sample in a study of T cells in localized non-small cell lung cancer. Here immunoSEQ multiplex PCR was the method, and the copy in TCRdb shows in-frame clones only, minus some. The table shows about 24,000 clones, with roughly 88% occurring only once. The sequencing used PBMCs, collected before any cancer treatment. Receptors were obtained from a man between 40 and 70 years old with stage II lung adenocarcinoma. Each CDR3 is given with its conserved first and last residue. D genes are given only for firm matches. Clone size is not always given. Where it is, it says once, few, many or a class for expanded clones.

v_call	clone_size	d_call	j_call	cdr3_aa	cdr3_nt
TRBV7-2	few	TRBD1	TRBJ1-1	CASSPSPFRDRGTEAFF	TGTGCCAGCAGTCCTAGCCCGTTCCGGGACAGGGGCACTGAAGCTTTCTTT
TRBV15	NA	NA	TRBJ1-3	CATSRSRNSGNTIYF	TGTGCCACCAGCAGAAGCCGGAACTCTGGAAACACCATATATTTT
TRBV7-3	NA	TRBD2	TRBJ2-1	CASSLSPAGGYNEQFF	TGTGCCAGCAGCTTAAGCCCAGCGGGGGGTTACAATGAGCAGTTCTTC
TRBV19	NA	NA	TRBJ2-1	CASSMGDSLEQFF	TGTGCCAGTAGTATGGGGGATTCCCTTGAGCAGTTCTTC
TRBV6-1	NA	NA	TRBJ2-1	CASSERPGGQGYNEQFF	TGTGCCAGCAGTGAAAGGCCTGGGGGGCAGGGGTACAATGAGCAGTTCTTC
TRBV5-4	NA	NA	TRBJ2-1	CASSLFGSVISEQFF	TGTGCCAGCAGCTTGTTTGGGAGCGTTATCAGTGAGCAGTTCTTC
TRBV5-4	NA	NA	TRBJ2-5	CASSNAPGGAGETQYF	TGTGCCAGCAGCAACGCGCCGGGGGGCGCGGGGGAGACCCAGTACTTC
TRBV7-9	few	NA	TRBJ2-7	CASSPPGSSYEQYF	TGTGCCAGCAGCCCGCCCGGGAGCTCCTACGAGCAGTACTTC
TRBV18	NA	NA	TRBJ2-2	CASSLSVGTGELFF	TGTGCCAGCTCCCTTAGCGTTGGCACCGGGGAGCTGTTTTTT
TRBV19	NA	NA	TRBJ2-7	CASSMTLAYEQYF	TGTGCCAGTAGTATGACACTAGCCTACGAGCAGTACTTC
TRBV5-1	NA	NA	TRBJ2-1	CASSSSTTMIVNEQFF	TGCGCCAGCAGCTCGTCGACCACGATGATAGTCAATGAGCAGTTCTTC
TRBV27	NA	NA	TRBJ2-1	CASSPPGRLNNEQFF	TGTGCCAGCAGTCCCCCCGGACGGCTAAACAATGAGCAGTTCTTC
TRBV19	NA	NA	TRBJ2-2	CASSTQGPGELFF	TGTGCCAGTAGTACTCAGGGTCCCGGGGAGCTGTTTTTT
TRBV2	few	NA	TRBJ2-5	CASRTPRDVQETQYF	TGTGCCAGCAGGACACCCCGGGACGTTCAAGAGACCCAGTACTTC
TRBV21-1	once	NA	TRBJ2-7	CASSKVDNYEQYF	TGTGCCAGCAGCAAAGTCGACAATTACGAGCAGTACTTC
TRBV7-2	NA	TRBD2	TRBJ2-5	CASSLNGGGAFETQYF	TGTGCCAGCAGCTTAAATGGCGGGGGGGCCTTTGAGACCCAGTACTTC
TRBV19	NA	TRBD2	TRBJ2-7	CASSILPRAGVSYEQYF	TGTGCCAGTAGTATCCTCCCCAGGGCGGGAGTTTCCTACGAGCAGTACTTC
TRBV28	once	NA	TRBJ2-1	CASSLSSPLNEQFF	TGTGCCAGCAGTTTATCTTCCCCTTTGAATGAGCAGTTCTTC
TRBV10-3	NA	TRBD2	TRBJ2-5	CASSPAGGQETQYF	TGTGCCTCCTCTCCGGCGGGGGGCCAAGAGACCCAGTACTTC
TRBV10-3	once	TRBD2	TRBJ2-7	CAISGTSRNYEQYF	TGTGCCATCAGTGGGACTAGCAGAAACTACGAGCAGTACTTC
TRBV13	NA	TRBD2	TRBJ2-1	CASRCGRIDEQFF	TGTGCCAGCAGGTGCGGGAGGATCGATGAGCAGTTCTTC
TRBV2	NA	TRBD1	TRBJ2-2	CASNRGPGELFF	TGTGCCAGCAACAGGGGTCCCGGGGAGCTGTTTTTT
TRBV6-5	NA	NA	TRBJ2-1	CASSYGTGQGHNEQFF	TGTGCCAGCAGTTACGGGACCGGGCAGGGACACAATGAGCAGTTCTTC
TRBV5-5	NA	NA	TRBJ1-4	CASSLADLNEKLFF	TGTGCCAGCAGCCTGGCGGACCTTAATGAAAAACTGTTTTTT
TRBV5-5	NA	TRBD1	TRBJ2-2	CASSYRGAAGELFF	TGTGCCAGCAGCTACAGGGGGGCAGCCGGGGAGCTGTTTTTT
TRBV10-3	NA	NA	TRBJ1-1	CAISESGTEAFF	TGTGCCATCAGTGAGTCGGGGACTGAAGCTTTCTTT
TRBV5-4	NA	TRBD2	TRBJ2-7	CASSLVRRGDEQYF	TGTGCCAGCAGCTTGGTCAGGCGGGGGGACGAGCAGTACTTC
TRBV19	NA	NA	TRBJ2-7	CASSSAGDSSYEQYF	TGTGCCAGTAGTTCCGCAGGGGATAGCTCCTACGAGCAGTACTTC
TRBV21-1	NA	NA	TRBJ1-4	CASSKPQEGAGEKLFF	TGTGCCAGCAGCAAACCGCAGGAGGGGGCGGGGGAAAAACTGTTTTTT
TRBV30	NA	TRBD2	TRBJ2-3	CAWSRLAGGSDTQYF	TGTGCCTGGAGTAGACTAGCGGGAGGGTCAGATACGCAGTATTTT
TRBV6-1	NA	NA	TRBJ2-5	CASSGQETQYF	TGTGCCAGCAGTGGGCAAGAGACCCAGTACTTC
TRBV9	NA	NA	TRBJ2-3	CASSPQEDTQYF	TGTGCCAGCAGCCCGCAGGAGGATACGCAGTATTTT
TRBV4-3	once	NA	TRBJ1-4	CASSQDRDPNEKLFF	TGCGCCAGCAGCCAAGATCGGGACCCTAATGAAAAACTGTTTTTT
TRBV5-4	NA	TRBD1	TRBJ2-7	CASSLEGQGAGQYF	TGTGCCAGCAGCTTGGAGGGACAGGGGGCGGGGCAGTACTTC
TRBV13	NA	TRBD1	TRBJ1-6	CASSVGQGAVYNSPLHF	TGTGCCAGCAGCGTGGGACAGGGGGCCGTCTATAATTCACCCCTCCACTTT